Here is one T cell receptor (beta chain) with its context. Its specificity is not known. The sample is drawn from a study of graft-versus-host responses after intestinal transplantation. About the study: Every transplant recipient was induced with anti-thymocyte globulin, then maintained on tacrolimus and steroids for roughly 3 years.

Some clones are missing from TCRdb's copy, which holds only in-frame ones; the method was immunoSEQ multiplex PCR. The sample comprises some 82,000 clones, around 90% of which are singletons, and roughly 7.3% rests with the top ten. V was cut by 2 bases and J by 6 bases, with 11 bases left in between. CDR1 is LNHDA and CDR2 is SQIVND in the germline V gene (reference sequence). The CDR3 is 13 residues long. This clonotype was obtained from a human donor who was the organ donor for an intestinal transplant. The rearrangement links TRBV19 to TRBJ2-7; perhaps D is TRBD1 or TRBD2 (6 bases each). The sequences come from unstimulated CD8+ T cells sorted from spleen or lymph node cells, collected before transplant. The CDR3 DNA follows: TGTGCCAGTAGTATACTGGGGGGCCGCGAGCAGTACTTC. This translates into CASSILGGREQYF.